The 20 T cell receptor beta chains reported below all come from one sample, sequenced in a study of regulatory T cells in long-lasting Graves disease. Time point meaning: newly diagnosed GD, antithyroid drugs for less than 3 months. The TCR library used RNA extracted from PBMCs. Combining iRepertoire HTBI primers with Arm-PCR of CDR3 regions, the authors built TCR beta libraries. Using its own MiXCR run on the multiplex PCR reads, TCRdb lists one record per CDR3 protein. The sample has roughly 220,000 distinct CDR3 sequences; about 16% are singletons. The sequenced sample was peripheral blood mononuclear cells (PBMCs), obtained at new diagnosis, from a patient treated with antithyroid drugs. Source of these receptors: a female donor with Graves disease.

This clonotype was seen repeatedly, ten times or more. The CDR3, as DNA: TGCGCCAGCAGCTTGGCCTGGGGGCCGAGCTCCTACGAGCAGTACTTC. Protein sequence: CASSLAWGPSSYEQYF. This chain uses TRBV5-1 with TRBJ2-7; a weak D match, TRBD1 (6 bases). The germline V gene encodes CDR1 SGHRS and CDR2 YFSETQ. Trimming pared 0 bases from V and 0 bases from J, leaving 13 bases between. The CDR3 has 16 amino acids.

As concerns this clonotype: Given a much more abundant clone one base away, this may be a read error. The rearrangement uses TRBV6-1 and TRBJ2-5; TRBD1 matches 11 bases. J gave up 4 bases and V 3 bases, and 10 bases lay outside the gene matches. The CDR3 is 17 residues long. The germline V gene has CDR1 MNHNS and CDR2 SASEGT. CDR3 sequence: CASSDLRGQGVPETQYF. CDR3 in DNA: TGTGCCAGCAGTGATTTGCGGGGACAGGGGGTTCCAGAGACCCAGTACTTC.

This clonotype was picked up many times. This chain connects TRBV4-1 to TRBJ2-1; D tentatively reads TRBD1 or TRBD2 (7 bases each). Between the trimmed V and J ends, which lost 4 bases and 0 bases, there was a span of 16 bases. Germline CDR1 MGHRA, CDR2 YSYEKL. The CDR3 has 17 amino acids. CDR3 DNA: TGCGCCAGCAGCCCCCTAGGGGGCGGGAGCTCCTACAATGAGCAGTTCTTC. Residues: CASSPLGGGSSYNEQFF.

V is TRBV20-1 and J is TRBJ1-2; possible D gene TRBD1, 5 bases. V was shortened by 3 bases and J by 4 bases, with 9 bases between the two germline ends. The CDR3 is 12 amino acids. Germline CDR1 reads DFQATT; CDR2 reads SNEGSKA (reference sequence). CDR3 coding DNA: TGCAGTGCTAGGGGGGACCTCTATGGCTACACCTTC. It codes for CSARGDLYGYTF.

V is TRBV6-5 and J is TRBJ1-2; D ambiguous. The germline gives CDR1 MNHEY, CDR2 SVGAGI. The CDR3 loop spans 15 amino acids. Trimming shortened V by 2 bases and J by 4 bases, and 14 bases separated the two germline ends. The CDR3 reads CASSYLAGSGYGYTF. The CDR3 DNA reads TGTGCCAGCAGTTACCTTGCCGGGTCGGGCTATGGCTACACCTTC.

This clonotype was observed at least ten times. This chain uses TRBV9 with TRBJ2-5, with D perhaps given as TRBD1 or TRBD2 (5 bases each). Deletions cut 7 bases from V and 5 bases from J, with 21 bases between. Looked up from germline, CDR1 is SGDLS and CDR2 is YYNGEE. CDR3 length: 15 residues. This CDR3 reads CASGLRGRTGETQYF. The CDR3 DNA is TGTGCCAGCGGCCTTCGGGGCAGGACTGGGGAGACCCAGTACTTC.

V is TRBV10-1 and J is TRBJ2-1; D not certain. The CDR3 runs 15 residues. Germline V CDR1 and CDR2: WNHNN, SYGVQD (reference sequence). Between the trimmed V and J ends, which lost 5 bases and 7 bases, there was a span of 18 bases. The CDR3 spells CASSPPFTTPNEQFF. In nucleotides, the CDR3 is TGCGCCAGCAGTCCACCATTTACTACGCCAAATGAGCAGTTCTTC.

This clonotype has at least ten counts. CDR3 in DNA: TGTGCCAGCAGCCGTTGGGGGGCTAGCGGGAGACAAGATACGCAGTATTTT. Its translation is CASSRWGASGRQDTQYF. V is TRBV5-6 and J is TRBJ2-3; 10 bases fit TRBD2. Germline CDR1 is SGHDT and CDR2 is YYEEEE. CDR3 length: 17 amino acids. J was trimmed by 5 bases and V by 4 bases; bases with no gene match: 13.

In its sample, this clonotype was seen a few times. This chain uses TRBV6-2 or TRBV6-3 with TRBJ2-1; D gene unclear. CDR3 length: 15 amino acids. V lost 0 bases to trimming and J lost 5 bases, with 11 bases between them. Germline CDR1 and CDR2: MNHEY and SVGEGT. CDR3: CASSYSNFGNNEQFF. The CDR3 nucleotides read TGTGCCAGCAGTTACTCGAACTTCGGAAACAATGAGCAGTTCTTC.

The chain combines TRBV6-5 with TRBJ2-1; D is possibly TRBD1 (5 bases). The CDR3 covers 14 residues. V was shortened by 4 bases and J by 2 bases, with 9 bases between the two germline ends. Germline values: CDR1 MNHEY, CDR2 SVGAGI. CDR3 DNA sequence: TGTGCCAGCAGTTGGGGCCCCACCTACAATGAGCAGTTCTTC. Encoded protein: CASSWGPTYNEQFF.

This clonotype was counted a few times. This chain uses TRBV11-3 with TRBJ2-7; TRBD1 or TRBD2 may be the D gene (5 bases each). V dropped 1 base and J dropped 9 bases, with 13 bases sitting between them. The CDR3 extends over 13 amino acids. Germline loops: CDR1 SGHNT, CDR2 YENEEA. The CDR3 bases are TGTGCCAGCAGCTTAGTAGGGCAGGGAGCGCAGTACTTC. This codes for CASSLVGQGAQYF.

This clonotype appeared many times. The rearrangement uses TRBV19 and TRBJ2-3, with D maybe TRBD1 (6 bases). The germline gives CDR1 LNHDA, CDR2 SQIVND (reference sequence). The CDR3 sequence is 16 residues long. V lost 8 bases, J lost 1 base, and 19 bases lay in between. CDR3 nucleotide sequence: TGTGCCAGTCGACAGGCTTCGAGCCCCCGCACAGATACGCAGTATTTT. Translated, it gives CASRQASSPRTDTQYF.

This clonotype has a handful of counts. V usage is TRBV20-1 and J usage is TRBJ1-5; 7 bases are a match to TRBD1. Germline loops: CDR1 DFQATT, CDR2 SNEGSKA (reference sequence). CDR3 length: 16 amino acids. V dropped 0 bases and J dropped 1; count of bases not matched to a gene: 6. The CDR3 here is CSARDLVRGSNQPQHF. The CDR3 bases are TGCAGTGCTAGAGACCTGGTCAGGGGGAGCAATCAGCCCCAGCATTTT.

The chain recombines TRBV12-5 with TRBJ2-1, with 15 bases lining up with TRBD2. The germline V gene encodes CDR1 LGHNT and CDR2 FRNRAP. Trimming took 7 bases from V and 4 from J; bases not matched to a gene: 8. The CDR3 has 17 residues. CDR3 nucleotides: TGTGCTAGTGCCGGTGGACTAGCGGGAGGGAGATACAATGAGCAGTTCTTC. It encodes CASAGGLAGGRYNEQFF.

In its sample, this clonotype was seen many times. The V gene is TRBV20-1, the J gene TRBJ2-7, with D unresolved. V was clipped by 1 base and J by 4 bases, with 17 bases between them. The CDR3 extends over 15 amino acids. Germline lookup yields CDR1 DFQATT and CDR2 SNEGSKA (reference sequence). The CDR3 sequence is CSARASARWGYEQYF. The CDR3 nucleotides are TGCAGTGCTAGAGCCAGCGCCCGATGGGGTTACGAGCAGTACTTC.

This clonotype was picked up many times. V and J are TRBV11-2 and TRBJ2-6; D gene ambiguous. CDR3 length equals 13 residues. Germline V gene sequence: CDR1 SGHAT, CDR2 FQNNGV. V was clipped by 5 bases and J by 0 bases, with 2 bases between them. DNA for the CDR3: TGTGCCAGCAGCCCCTCTGGGGCCAACGTCCTGACTTTC. Translated, it gives CASSPSGANVLTF. The full variable domain, in which reference TRBV11-2 and TRBJ2-6 provide the parts outside the CDR3, is EAGVAQSPRYKIIEKRQSVAFWCNPISGHATLYWYQQILGQGPKLLIQFQNNGVVDDSQLPKDRFSAERLKGVDSTLKIQPAKLEDSAVYLCASSPSGANVLTFGAGSRLTVL.

This clonotype has a handful of counts. The chain joins TRBV7-3 to TRBJ1-1, with TRBD1 matching over 8 bases. V lost 1 base, J lost 5 bases, and 9 bases stayed unmatched. In germline, CDR1 is SGHTA, CDR2 FQGTGA. The CDR3 consists of 16 residues. The CDR3 bases are TGTGCCAGCAGCTTAAACGGGGGGACAGGAGGGACTGAAGCTTTCTTT. It encodes CASSLNGGTGGTEAFF. Combining the CDR3 with reference TRBV7-3 and TRBJ1-1 gives the whole variable domain GAGVSQTPSNKVTEKGKYVELRCDPISGHTALYWYRQSLGQGPEFLIYFQGTGAADDSGLPNDRFFAVRPEGSVSTLKIQRTERGDSAVYLCASSLNGGTGGTEAFFGQGTRLTVV.

This clonotype occurred once. The V call is TRBV20-1, the J call TRBJ2-7; 7 nucleotides line up with TRBD2. The V gene's germline CDR1 is DFQATT and CDR2 SNEGSKA (reference sequence). The J segment lost 7 bases and the V segment lost 5 bases, leaving 17 bases of the junction unmatched. This CDR3 is built from 15 residues. CDR3 in amino acids: CSAGGTGGLRGEQYF. DNA of the CDR3: TGCAGTGCTGGGGGGACGGGAGGCCTCCGGGGTGAGCAGTACTTC.

This clonotype was detected ten times or more. This chain connects TRBV30 to TRBJ2-7; TRBD1 agrees at 8 bases. CDR1 is GTSNPN and CDR2 is SVGIG in the germline V gene (reference sequence). The CDR3 runs 14 residues. V gave up 2 bases and J gave up 6 bases; unmatched junction bases: 9. The chain's CDR3 is CAWSRDRGGLEQYF. The CDR3 bases are TGTGCCTGGAGTCGTGACAGGGGTGGCCTCGAGCAGTACTTC.

V is TRBV9 and J is TRBJ2-2; D possibly corresponds to TRBD2 (6 bases). V gave up 4 bases and J gave up 1 base, with 20 bases separating them. Germline V gene sequence: CDR1 SGDLS, CDR2 YYNGEE. The CDR3 loop spans 18 amino acids. The CDR3 sequence is CASSRKLAGALNTGELFF. CDR3 DNA: TGTGCCAGCAGCCGCAAACTAGCAGGAGCGCTGAACACCGGGGAGCTGTTTTTT.